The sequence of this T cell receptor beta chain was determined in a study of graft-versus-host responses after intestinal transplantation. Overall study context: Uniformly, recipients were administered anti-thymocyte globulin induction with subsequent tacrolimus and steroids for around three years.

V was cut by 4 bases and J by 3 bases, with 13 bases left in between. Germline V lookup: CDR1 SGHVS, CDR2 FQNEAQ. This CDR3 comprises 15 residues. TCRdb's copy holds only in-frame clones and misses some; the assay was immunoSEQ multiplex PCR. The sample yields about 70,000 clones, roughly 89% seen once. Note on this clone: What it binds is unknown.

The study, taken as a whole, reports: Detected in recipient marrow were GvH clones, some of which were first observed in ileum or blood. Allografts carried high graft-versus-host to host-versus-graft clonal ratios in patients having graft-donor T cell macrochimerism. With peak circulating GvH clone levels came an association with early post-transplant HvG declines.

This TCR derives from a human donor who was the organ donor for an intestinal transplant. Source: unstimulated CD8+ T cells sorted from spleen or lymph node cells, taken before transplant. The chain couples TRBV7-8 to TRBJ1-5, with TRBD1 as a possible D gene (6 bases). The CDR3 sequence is CASSSGTTINQPQHF. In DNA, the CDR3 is TGTGCCAGCAGCTCCGGGACAACCATCAATCAGCCCCAGCATTTT.